Included here is one T cell receptor beta chain sequence, with context. Residents of about 25 US areas, aged about 18 to 89 years, made up the participants. CDR3 length: 15 residues. Germline loops: CDR1 MNHEY, CDR2 SVGAGI. Germline trimming cut 7 bases from V and 10 bases from J; bases unmatched to any gene: 12. Sequencing used immunoSEQ multiplex PCR; TCRdb keeps in-frame clones, though not all of them. The sample includes some 200,000 clones, 84% of them seen just once. The entry originates in a study of blood T cell repertoires in COVID-19. The sequence was collected from a man aged 35-49 years who had recovered from COVID-19. Source material: PBMCs or T cells enriched from blood (not recorded which). The chain recombines TRBV6-5 with TRBJ1-6, with 8 bases identical to TRBD1. For the CDR3, the DNA is TGTGCCAGCATGGCCAAGGACAGGGCGGACTCACCCCTCCACTTT. Residues: CASMAKDRADSPLHF.